These 22 T cell receptor beta chains were all obtained from the same sample, sequenced in a study of blood T cells in healthy people across ages. A second about 6 to 11 cycle PCR used barcoded and J-beta primers. TCRdb itself ran the 5' RACE reads through MiXCR, one entry per CDR3 protein. The table lists hundreds of thousands of distinct CDR3 sequences, roughly 50% of them singletons. The sample comprised blood. The receptors were gathered from a man aged 25-40 years in good health.

This chain uses TRBV19 with TRBJ2-3, with a tentative D call TRBD2 (6 bases). The ends were cut back, 3 bases at V and 4 bases at J, with 11 bases in the middle. The CDR3 spans 14 residues. Germline-derived CDR1 and CDR2 are LNHDA and SQIVND (reference sequence). The CDR3 DNA reads TGTGCCAGTAGTATGGGGACTCCATCAGATACGCAGTATTTT. Translation gives CASSMGTPSDTQYF.

The gene calls are TRBV20-1 and TRBJ1-2; D perhaps matches TRBD1 (6 bases). Germline CDR1 is DFQATT and CDR2 is SNEGSKA (reference sequence). The CDR3 has 13 amino acids. Trimming removed 0 bases at V and 8 bases at J, with 13 bases between. The CDR3 coding sequence is TGCAGTGCTAGAGATCCCAGGGGCAGAGGCTACACCTTC. This gives the protein CSARDPRGRGYTF.

This rearrangement joins TRBV6-6 to TRBJ2-7; D is ambiguous. The germline V gene has CDR1 MNHNY and CDR2 SVGAGI (reference sequence). This CDR3 is 14 amino acids long. The ends were cut back, 7 bases at V and 0 bases at J, with 13 bases in the middle. Here the CDR3 reads CASTPAEVSYEQYF. The CDR3 bases are TGTGCCAGCACCCCCGCAGAAGTCTCCTACGAGCAGTACTTC.

The rearrangement uses TRBV7-9 and TRBJ1-1; possible D gene TRBD1, 6 bases. Trimming removed 6 bases from V and 1 base from J, with 15 bases in between. This CDR3 comprises 15 residues. The germline gives CDR1 SEHNR, CDR2 FQNEAQ (reference sequence). The CDR3 DNA sequence: TGTGCCAGCAGTAAGACACAGGGAGGGAACACTGAAGCTTTCTTT. It codes for CASSKTQGGNTEAFF.

This clonotype was seen more than once but under ten times. The chain employs TRBV28 and TRBJ2-4; possible D gene TRBD2, 5 bases. Matching the DNA end better, TRBJ2-7 makes the J call doubtful. This CDR3 has 13 residues. The germline V gene encodes CDR1 MDHEN and CDR2 SYDVKM. As DNA, the CDR3 is TGTGCCAGCAGTTTTGTTCTAGCTGACGAGCAGTACTTC. Translation: CASSFVLADEQYF.

The gene calls are TRBV6-2 or TRBV6-3 and TRBJ2-7; 7 positions agree with TRBD1. Germline CDR1 reads MNHEY; CDR2 reads SVGEGT. CDR3 length: 15 residues. The V and J ends lost 2 bases and 2 bases, in that order; junction bases with no gene match: 6. The CDR3 here is CASSYVGTAAYEQYF. The CDR3 DNA follows: TGTGCCAGCAGTTACGTTGGGACAGCCGCCTACGAGCAGTACTTC.

Here the CDR3 DNA reads TGCAGTGCTAGGACCCCCGAGGCCGGGTGGGCAGATACGCAGTATTTT. Protein product: CSARTPEAGWADTQYF. The chain recombines TRBV20-1 with TRBJ2-3; D uncertain. Germline loops: CDR1 DFQATT, CDR2 SNEGSKA (reference sequence). The CDR3 sequence is 16 residues long. Trimming stripped 3 bases from V and 4 bases from J, with 20 bases between.

The J gene is TRBJ1-2, the V gene TRBV7-2; D is possibly TRBD1 (6 bases). V was shortened by 4 bases and J by 11 bases, with 14 bases between the two germline ends. The germline V gene has CDR1 SGHTA and CDR2 FQGNSA. The CDR3 is 12 amino acids. The CDR3 bases are TGTGCCAGCAGCTCGAGACAGGCGGCTTACACCTTC. Protein: CASSSRQAAYTF.

Notes on this clonotype: A read error is possible here, since a much larger clone lies one base away. The gene calls are TRBV25-1 and TRBJ2-1; 15 bases map to TRBD2. The CDR3 runs to 14 residues. The J segment lost 10 bases and the V segment lost 6 bases, leaving 4 bases of the junction unmatched. Germline-derived CDR1 and CDR2 are MGHDK and SYGVNS. CDR3 residues: CASRGTSGRQEQFF. The CDR3 DNA reads as TGTGCCAGCAGGGGGACTAGCGGGAGGCAGGAGCAGTTCTTC.

V usage is TRBV7-9 and J usage is TRBJ2-2; 10 bases are shared with TRBD2. V gave up 4 bases and J gave up 5 bases; unmatched junction bases: 4. The CDR3 runs to 15 residues. Germline V gene lookup returns CDR1 SEHNR and CDR2 FQNEAQ (reference sequence). This chain's CDR3 is CASSSSGGGTGELFF. DNA for the CDR3: TGTGCCAGCAGCTCTAGCGGGGGAGGAACCGGGGAGCTGTTTTTT.

The V call is TRBV3-1, the J call TRBJ2-7; TRBD2 aligns across 9 bases. The CDR3 runs to 16 residues. V gave up 1 base and J gave up 0 bases; unmatched junction bases: 4. The V gene's germline CDR1 is LGHDT and CDR2 YNNKEL (reference sequence). CDR3 region: CASSQVGSGSSYEQYF. In nucleotides, the CDR3 is TGTGCCAGCAGCCAAGTTGGTAGCGGGAGCTCCTACGAGCAGTACTTC.

The genes are TRBV20-1 and TRBJ1-5; the D gene is possibly TRBD1 (6 bases). The germline V gene has CDR1 DFQATT and CDR2 SNEGSKA (reference sequence). Trimming took 1 base from V and 4 from J, leaving 14 bases between them. The CDR3 covers 15 residues. The CDR3 DNA follows: TGCAGTGCTAGAGCCCGACAGGAAAGAAATCAGCCCCAGCATTTT. It translates to CSARARQERNQPQHF.

The chain couples TRBV9 to TRBJ2-1, with a possible D match to TRBD2 (7 bases). Looked up from germline, CDR1 is SGDLS and CDR2 is YYNGEE. This CDR3 has 16 residues. V lost 0 bases, J lost 13 bases, and 23 bases lay in between. This chain's CDR3 is CASSVVEGGFQTTQFF. The CDR3 DNA is TGTGCCAGCAGCGTAGTGGAGGGGGGGTTTCAAACAACCCAGTTCTTC.

This clonotype was picked up a small number of times. The gene calls are TRBV7-9 and TRBJ2-7; no clear D gene. Germline CDR1 and CDR2: SEHNR and FQNEAQ (reference sequence). V lost 5 bases and J lost 1, with 3 bases in between. CDR3 length equals 11 residues. CDR3 loop: CASSISYEQYF. CDR3 bases: TGTGCCAGCAGCATATCCTACGAGCAGTACTTC. The full variable domain, completed using reference TRBV7-9 and TRBJ2-7, is DTGVSQNPRHKITKRGQNVTFRCDPISEHNRLYWYRQTLGQGPEFLTYFQNEAQLEKSRLLSDRFSAERPKGSFSTLEIQRTEQGDSAMYLCASSISYEQYFGPGTRLTVT.

V gene TRBV9 combines with J gene TRBJ2-5, with 9 positions matching TRBD1. Trimming removed 0 bases from V and 2 bases from J; junction bases left unmatched: 2. The CDR3 is made up of 15 amino acids. In germline, CDR1 is SGDLS, CDR2 YYNGEE. The chain's CDR3 is CASSVAGTGQETQYF. As DNA, the CDR3 is TGTGCCAGCAGCGTAGCCGGGACAGGGCAAGAGACCCAGTACTTC.

V usage is TRBV20-1 and J usage is TRBJ2-3, with unresolved D. The CDR3 consists of 14 residues. The germline V gene encodes CDR1 DFQATT and CDR2 SNEGSKA (reference sequence). V shed 0 bases and J shed 0 bases, with 7 bases lying between them. The chain's CDR3 is CSARDLDSTDTQYF. The DNA for the CDR3 is TGCAGTGCTAGAGATCTGGACAGCACAGATACGCAGTATTTT.

V usage is TRBV9 and J usage is TRBJ2-7; tentatively, D is TRBD2 (6 bases). Germline CDR1 is SGDLS and CDR2 is YYNGEE. The CDR3 is 14 residues long. The V and J ends lost 3 bases and 11 bases respectively, with 21 bases between them. The CDR3 DNA is TGTGCCAGCAGCGCCGGACGGGACTCAGGAACAAAGTACTTC. Translating it yields CASSAGRDSGTKYF.

This clonotype was detected a few times. The J gene is TRBJ2-1, the V gene TRBV5-1; D may match TRBD1 or TRBD2 (5 bases each). Trimming cost V 0 bases and J 6 bases, with 13 bases left between them. Germline V CDR1 and CDR2: SGHRS, YFSETQ. CDR3 length equals 15 residues. CDR3 in amino acids: CASSLAGTLLNEQFF. CDR3 nucleotide sequence: TGCGCCAGCAGCTTGGCGGGGACCCTTCTCAATGAGCAGTTCTTC.

This clonotype showed up just a few times. The chain couples TRBV13 to TRBJ2-7; unclear D gene. This CDR3 contains 11 residues. The V end was cut by 4 bases, the J end by 7 bases, with 8 bases between. CDR1 PRHDT and CDR2 FYEKMQ come from the germline V gene (reference sequence). CDR3 coding DNA: TGTGCCAGCAGCTCCGCAGAAGAGCAGTACTTC. Translated, it gives CASSSAEEQYF.

This clonotype was seen a handful of times. This sequence joins TRBV7-2 and TRBJ1-5, with 8 positions matching TRBD1. The CDR3 is made up of 14 amino acids. Germline lookup yields CDR1 SGHTA and CDR2 FQGNSA. Losses at the gene ends were 2 bases for V and 9 bases for J; bases not matched to a gene: 6. CDR3 amino acids: CASSLRLTGGPQHF. The DNA for the CDR3 is TGTGCCAGCAGCTTAAGACTCACAGGGGGGCCCCAGCATTTT.

The V and J genes are TRBV13 and TRBJ2-5; D might be TRBD2 (5 bases). Per germline, CDR1 PRHDT and CDR2 FYEKMQ (reference sequence). This CDR3 spans 15 amino acids. The V and J ends lost 2 bases and 5 bases respectively, with 15 bases between them. The CDR3 DNA is TGTGCCAGCAGCTTAAGGAGGCCTTCCGGCGAGACCCAGTACTTC. Amino acids: CASSLRRPSGETQYF.

This clonotype was seen a single time. CDR3 DNA: TGTGCCTGGACGGCAGGGGCCTATGGCTACACCTTC. It is translated as CAWTAGAYGYTF. J is TRBJ1-2 and V is TRBV30, with D tentatively TRBD1 (6 bases). The CDR3 covers 12 residues. Deletions cut 4 bases from V and 4 bases from J, with 10 bases between. Germline CDR1 and CDR2: GTSNPN and SVGIG (reference sequence).